Below are 22 T cell receptor beta chains sequenced from a single sample in a study of blood T cell repertoires in COVID-19. Only in-frame clones appear in the TCRdb table, and some are missing; sequencing was by immunoSEQ multiplex PCR. The data contain about 78,000 clones, roughly 87% of them singletons. The sequenced sample was peripheral blood. These receptors came from a woman in her 50s in a cohort sampled during active COVID-19.

The J gene is TRBJ2-1, the V gene TRBV2; possibly TRBD2 for D (5 bases). Germline assignment: CDR1 SNHLY and CDR2 FYNNEI. The CDR3 runs to 11 residues. Between the trimmed V and J ends, which lost 4 bases and 9 bases, there was a span of 7 bases. CDR3 protein: CASSAEGEQFF. DNA for the CDR3: TGTGCCAGCAGTGCCGAGGGTGAGCAGTTCTTC.

CDR3 nucleotide sequence: TGTGCCAGCAGCCCTCGAGCGGGACGATCCTACAATGAGCAGTTCTTC. This gives the protein CASSPRAGRSYNEQFF. The V gene is TRBV9, the J gene TRBJ2-1; the match to TRBD2 covers 7 bases. The CDR3 extends over 16 amino acids. CDR1 is SGDLS, CDR2 YYNGEE, per germline. J lost 1 base, V lost 4 bases, and 8 bases had no gene match.

This clone was observed once. The chain recombines TRBV19 with TRBJ2-5; maybe TRBD2 (6 bases). Between the trimmed V and J ends, which lost 4 bases and 1 base, there was a span of 13 bases. The CDR3 spans 15 residues. Looked up from germline, CDR1 is LNHDA and CDR2 is SQIVND (reference sequence). CDR3 coding DNA: TGTGCCAGTAGTAGCGGGGCAGGGCCCCAAGAGACCCAGTACTTC. Protein: CASSSGAGPQETQYF.

The chain has TRBV6-6 and TRBJ2-7, with 8 nucleotides matching TRBD2. The V and J ends lost 8 bases and 5 bases, in that order; junction bases with no gene match: 8. The CDR3 covers 13 residues. Per germline, CDR1 MNHNY and CDR2 SVGAGI (reference sequence). The CDR3 bases are TGTGCCAGCGGCCGAGCGGGAGCGAACGAGCAGTACTTC. As protein: CASGRAGANEQYF.

The chain carries TRBV6-5 and TRBJ2-7; 9 bases are a match to TRBD2. The trim removed 0 bases at V and 4 bases at J, leaving 4 bases unmatched. The CDR3 contains 15 residues. Looked up from germline, CDR1 is MNHEY and CDR2 is SVGAGI. The CDR3 region has the DNA TGTGCCAGCAGTTACTCGGGTAGCGGGAGATACGAGCAGTACTTC. Its translation is CASSYSGSGRYEQYF.

The V and J genes are TRBV13 and TRBJ1-2; 9 bases align to TRBD1. Trimming at V came to 5 bases and at J to 1 base, leaving 8 bases not matched to a gene. This CDR3 is 16 amino acids long. Germline V gene lookup returns CDR1 PRHDT and CDR2 FYEKMQ (reference sequence). CDR3 DNA: TGTGCCAGCAGCCCGGACAGGGGAACCCATAACTATGGCTACACCTTC. Protein product: CASSPDRGTHNYGYTF.

This clone was seen once. The DNA of the CDR3 is TGTGCCAGCAGAGGGTGGGACTTCGCCTACGAGCAGTACTTC. It is translated as CASRGWDFAYEQYF. The rearrangement links TRBV2 to TRBJ2-7, with TRBD2 as a possible D gene (6 bases). CDR1 is SNHLY, CDR2 FYNNEI, per germline. The CDR3 has 14 amino acids. Trimming removed 6 bases at V and 2 bases at J, with 14 bases between.

The chain is built from TRBV28 and TRBJ2-7; 10 bases align to TRBD2. CDR3 size: 15 residues. Germline assignment: CDR1 MDHEN and CDR2 SYDVKM. The J segment lost 4 bases and the V segment lost 5 bases, leaving 8 bases of the junction unmatched. The CDR3 nucleotides read TGTGCCAGCAGTCCAAGGACTAGCGGTCCGTACGAGCAGTACTTC. Translation gives CASSPRTSGPYEQYF.

This chain uses TRBV18 with TRBJ2-3; a possible D gene is TRBD1 (8 bases). The germline CDR1 and CDR2 sequences are KGHSH and LQKENI. Trimming left V 3 bases short and J 4 bases short, with 14 bases between. The CDR3 is made up of 15 amino acids. Here the CDR3 DNA reads TGTGCCAGCTCACCCGGACAGGGAGGGTCAGATACGCAGTATTTT. Encoded protein: CASSPGQGGSDTQYF.

This clone showed up just once. The chain is built from TRBV7-9 and TRBJ1-3; D is ambiguous. This CDR3 has 13 amino acids. Germline CDR1 reads SEHNR; CDR2 reads FQNEAQ (reference sequence). The V and J ends lost 6 bases and 6 bases respectively, with 12 bases between them. The CDR3 loop is CASRSGDQNTIYF. The CDR3 DNA reads as TGTGCCAGCAGATCAGGCGATCAAAACACCATATATTTT. The full variable domain, with the rest looked up from reference TRBV7-9 and TRBJ1-3, is DTGVSQNPRHKITKRGQNVTFRCDPISEHNRLYWYRQTLGQGPEFLTYFQNEAQLEKSRLLSDRFSAERPKGSFSTLEIQRTEQGDSAMYLCASRSGDQNTIYFGEGSWLTVV.

The chain recombines TRBV11-2 with TRBJ2-1, with 9 bases lining up with TRBD2. Germline CDR1 and CDR2: SGHAT and FQNNGV. The trim removed 1 base at V and 8 bases at J, leaving 3 bases unmatched. The CDR3 contains 14 residues. CDR3 DNA sequence: TGTGCCAGCAGCTTAGGGGAGCGGGAGGATGAGCAGTTCTTC. Residues: CASSLGEREDEQFF. The full variable domain, with the rest looked up from reference TRBV11-2 and TRBJ2-1, is EAGVAQSPRYKIIEKRQSVAFWCNPISGHATLYWYQQILGQGPKLLIQFQNNGVVDDSQLPKDRFSAERLKGVDSTLKIQPAKLEDSAVYLCASSLGEREDEQFFGPGTRLTVL.

The chain recombines TRBV19 with TRBJ1-5; 10 nucleotides line up with TRBD1. The CDR3 sequence is 15 residues long. In germline, CDR1 is LNHDA, CDR2 SQIVND (reference sequence). V trimming: 5 bases; J trimming: 8 bases; junction bases outside the gene matches: 9. In DNA, the CDR3 is TGTGCCAGTAGTGTCCCCGGGACAGGGGCCAAGCCCCAGCATTTT. Amino acid sequence: CASSVPGTGAKPQHF.

In its sample, this clone was seen once. The rearrangement links TRBV4-1 to TRBJ2-1, with 10 nucleotides matching TRBD2. J was trimmed by 7 bases and V by 4 bases; bases with no gene match: 10. CDR1 is MGHRA and CDR2 is YSYEKL in the germline V gene. The CDR3 covers 16 residues. In DNA, the CDR3 is TGCGCCAGCAGCCTACGGGGGGCTAGCGGGAGTAATGAGCAGTTCTTC. Its protein product is CASSLRGASGSNEQFF.

This chain uses TRBV20-1 with TRBJ1-5; 7 nucleotides line up with TRBD1. The ends lost 3 bases at V and 7 bases at J; junction bases unmatched: 6. Per germline, CDR1 DFQATT and CDR2 SNEGSKA (reference sequence). The CDR3 covers 13 residues. CDR3 DNA: TGCAGTGCTAGTAAAGGGGGCGGACAGCCCCAGCATTTT. Protein product: CSASKGGGQPQHF.

The chain uses TRBV18 and TRBJ1-3, with D possibly being TRBD1 (5 bases). The V gene lost 0 bases and the J gene lost 0 bases, with 15 bases spanning the gap. Germline values: CDR1 KGHSH, CDR2 LQKENI. The CDR3 has 18 amino acids. In DNA, the CDR3 is TGTGCCAGCTCACCACCCGGGACTCTACGTTTCTCTGGAAACACCATATATTTT. Translating it yields CASSPPGTLRFSGNTIYF.

This chain uses TRBV6-5 with TRBJ2-3, with no clear D. V was clipped by 2 bases and J by 6 bases, with 9 bases between them. The CDR3 is 13 residues long. The germline V gene encodes CDR1 MNHEY and CDR2 SVGAGI. The CDR3, as DNA: TGTGCCAGCAGTTACAGCCGCGTGGATACGCAGTATTTT. Its translation: CASSYSRVDTQYF.

The genes are TRBV5-1 and TRBJ2-1; 8 nucleotides align to TRBD1. The CDR3 spans 15 residues. Germline values: CDR1 SGHRS, CDR2 YFSETQ. The V gene end was trimmed by 0 bases and the J gene end by 2 bases; junction bases not matched to a gene: 1. CDR3 sequence (DNA): TGCGCCAGCAGCTTGGGACAGGGGCCCTACAATGAGCAGTTCTTC. Its translation is CASSLGQGPYNEQFF.

The chain links TRBV3-1 (or the pseudogene TRBV3-2) to TRBJ1-2; D unclear. The V end lost 4 bases, the J end lost 7 bases, and 25 bases lay between the germline ends. This CDR3 region has 17 residues. CDR1 is LGHDT, CDR2 YNNKEL, per germline (reference sequence). The CDR3 nucleotides are TGTGCCAGCAGCCCCGGAGCGTTTGTCCTACCTCGGGGTGGCTACACCTTC. Protein sequence: CASSPGAFVLPRGGYTF.

The rearrangement links TRBV7-2 to TRBJ1-2, with TRBD1 as a possible D gene (6 bases). CDR1 is SGHTA and CDR2 is FQGNSA in the germline V gene. V lost 4 bases to trimming and J lost 5 bases, with 14 bases between them. The CDR3 consists of 14 residues. CDR3 sequence reads: CASSSAGGGYGYTF. CDR3 nucleotides: TGTGCCAGCAGCTCCGCGGGGGGCGGATATGGCTACACCTTC.

V is TRBV13 and J is TRBJ2-5; 11 bases are a match to TRBD1. The ends lost 5 bases at V and 5 bases at J; junction bases unmatched: 7. The CDR3 runs to 15 residues. Germline V lookup: CDR1 PRHDT, CDR2 FYEKMQ (reference sequence). The DNA for the CDR3 is TGTGCCAGCAGCGGGCGGACAGGGGGCGGGGAGACCCAGTACTTC. Translation gives CASSGRTGGGETQYF.

The V call is TRBV28, the J call TRBJ2-7; TRBD2 aligns across 9 bases. The ends lost 10 bases at V and 3 bases at J; junction bases unmatched: 10. Germline CDR1 MDHEN, CDR2 SYDVKM. The CDR3 contains 14 residues. The CDR3 DNA follows: TGTGCCACCTGGGGGCGGGAGGGAAGCTACGAGCAGTACTTC. It encodes CATWGREGSYEQYF.

The chain has TRBV5-1 and TRBJ1-3; possible D gene TRBD1, 5 bases. Between the trimmed V and J ends, which lost 0 bases and 0 bases, there was a span of 16 bases. CDR1 is SGHRS and CDR2 is YFSETQ in the germline V gene. The CDR3 is 18 amino acids. The CDR3 reads CASSLGGASGGSGNTIYF. In DNA, the CDR3 is TGCGCCAGCAGCTTGGGTGGTGCGAGCGGGGGCTCTGGAAACACCATATATTTT.